This T cell receptor (beta chain) is drawn from a study of T cells in tumors after PD-1 blockade. The V end was cut by 4 bases, the J end by 3 bases, with 7 bases between. Germline V gene sequence: CDR1 KGHSH, CDR2 LQKENI. This CDR3 spans 13 amino acids. Profiled with immunoSEQ multiplex PCR; TCRdb holds only in-frame clones, not every one. The profile shows 45,000 to 60,000 clones, 70% to 85% of them singletons. This chain uses TRBV18 with TRBJ1-5, with a weak D call TRBD1 (5 bases). This specimen consisted of PBMCs, obtained before anti-PD-1 therapy. The clonotype originates from a human donor with advanced basal cell or squamous cell carcinoma (not recorded which). The CDR3 is CASSQGLNQPQHF. The CDR3 coding sequence is TGTGCCAGCTCACAGGGGCTCAATCAGCCCCAGCATTTT.